One sample yielded the 12 T cell receptor beta chains listed below, sequenced in a study of blood T cell repertoires in COVID-19. Profiling relied on immunoSEQ multiplex PCR, and the TCRdb table lists in-frame clones only, not all of them. The data hold around 140,000 clones, with 88% observed a single time. Sequenced material: peripheral blood. All receptors come from a man in his sixties with active or convalescent COVID-19.

J is TRBJ1-3 and V is TRBV6-5, with TRBD1 matching over 7 bases. Germline-derived CDR1 and CDR2 are MNHEY and SVGAGI. Trimming at V came to 6 bases and at J to 4 bases, leaving 9 bases not matched to a gene. This CDR3 is 15 amino acids long. CDR3 nucleotides: TGTGCCAGCAGCTTAGACAGGGTGCTCGGAAACACCATATATTTT. Protein: CASSLDRVLGNTIYF.

The chain is built from TRBV6-5 and TRBJ2-1; 10 bases are shared with TRBD2. J was trimmed by 4 bases and V by 6 bases; bases with no gene match: 6. The CDR3 totals 15 residues. CDR1 MNHEY and CDR2 SVGAGI come from the germline V gene. CDR3 in DNA: TGTGCCAGCAGGGCCGGGACTAGCGCTTACAATGAGCAGTTCTTC. Protein: CASRAGTSAYNEQFF.

V is TRBV7-9 and J is TRBJ1-4; D is perhaps TRBD1 (5 bases). V lost 6 bases and J 10 bases, leaving 15 bases between the germline ends. The CDR3 is 13 amino acids. Germline assignment: CDR1 SEHNR and CDR2 FQNEAQ (reference sequence). The CDR3 reads CASRTELERKLFF. CDR3 sequence (DNA): TGTGCCAGCAGGACAGAGCTAGAGCGAAAACTGTTTTTT.

The chain links TRBV7-2 to TRBJ2-2; 12 bases map to TRBD2. Trimming cost V 1 base and J 0 bases; bases outside gene matches: 3. The CDR3 is made up of 18 amino acids. The germline gives CDR1 SGHTA, CDR2 FQGNSA. CDR3 region: CASSLVLAGGSNTGELFF. The DNA of the CDR3 is TGTGCCAGCAGCTTAGTACTAGCGGGAGGTTCGAACACCGGGGAGCTGTTTTTT.

V gene TRBV7-2 combines with J gene TRBJ1-5; D perhaps matches TRBD1 (6 bases). This CDR3 region has 14 residues. V lost 5 bases, J lost 4 bases, and 12 bases lay in between. Germline loops: CDR1 SGHTA, CDR2 FQGNSA. CDR3 amino acids: CASSPTGGNQPQHF. The CDR3 DNA reads as TGTGCCAGCAGCCCGACAGGCGGGAATCAGCCCCAGCATTTT.

The chain has TRBV6-6 and TRBJ2-1; D perhaps matches TRBD1 (6 bases). V dropped 0 bases and J dropped 5 bases, with 8 bases sitting between them. Germline V gives CDR1 MNHNY, CDR2 SVGAGI (reference sequence). CDR3 size: 14 residues. This CDR3 reads CASSYSGTNNEQFF. The CDR3 DNA sequence: TGTGCCAGCAGTTACTCAGGGACAAACAATGAGCAGTTCTTC.

The V gene is TRBV2, the J gene TRBJ1-2, with 9 bases lining up with TRBD1. This CDR3 comprises 13 residues. The germline V gene encodes CDR1 SNHLY and CDR2 FYNNEI. Trimming took 8 bases from V and 2 from J; bases not matched to a gene: 3. The CDR3 bases are TGTGCCAGCGCGGGACAGGGAAACTATGGCTACACCTTC. Residues: CASAGQGNYGYTF.

This chain links TRBV19 with TRBJ2-1; 10 bases are shared with TRBD1. Germline values: CDR1 LNHDA, CDR2 SQIVND (reference sequence). CDR3 length: 14 amino acids. V was pared by 6 bases and J by 7 bases, with 6 bases of the junction left unmatched. CDR3 region: CASRDRGRGNEQFF. As DNA, the CDR3 is TGTGCCAGTAGAGACAGGGGGCGCGGAAATGAGCAGTTCTTC.

This clone came up a few times. The chain couples TRBV29-1 to TRBJ2-7; D may be TRBD2 (5 bases). CDR1 is SQVTM, CDR2 ANQGSEA, per germline. V gave up 4 bases and J gave up 5 bases, with 12 bases separating them. The CDR3 runs 12 residues. CDR3 sequence: CSVAGVRNEQYF. The CDR3, as DNA: TGCAGCGTTGCCGGGGTGAGGAACGAGCAGTACTTC.

V gene TRBV9 combines with J gene TRBJ2-1, with TRBD1 matching 11 bases. Germline V gives CDR1 SGDLS, CDR2 YYNGEE. The V segment lost 3 bases and the J segment 10 bases; nucleotides outside the gene matches: 9. The CDR3 is 15 residues long. CDR3 amino acids: CASSAGTGGAWEQFF. The CDR3 nucleotides read TGTGCCAGCAGCGCCGGGACAGGGGGGGCGTGGGAGCAGTTCTTC. The full variable domain, its missing parts supplied by reference TRBV9 and TRBJ2-1, is DSGVTQTPKHLITATGQRVTLRCSPRSGDLSVYWYQQSLDQGLQFLIQYYNGEERAKGNILERFSAQQFPDLHSELNLSSLELGDSALYFCASSAGTGGAWEQFFGPGTRLTVL.

The chain employs TRBV28 and TRBJ2-7, with 8 bases that match TRBD1. The CDR3 totals 14 residues. Per germline, CDR1 MDHEN and CDR2 SYDVKM. The ends lost 6 bases at V and 4 bases at J; junction bases unmatched: 8. CDR3 DNA sequence: TGTGCCAGCAGGTTCGGCAGGGGGCTATACGAGCAGTACTTC. Residues: CASRFGRGLYEQYF.

V gene TRBV3-1 (or the pseudogene TRBV3-2) combines with J gene TRBJ1-1, with no clear D. This CDR3 comprises 14 residues. V was cut by 4 bases and J by 5 bases, with 14 bases left in between. Germline V gene data show CDR1 as LGHDT and CDR2 as YNNKEL (reference sequence). CDR3 sequence reads: CASSLRRGVTEAFF. As DNA, the CDR3 is TGTGCCAGCAGCCTTCGGCGCGGTGTAACTGAAGCTTTCTTT.